This T cell receptor (beta chain) derives from a study of PD-1 blockade in classical Hodgkin lymphoma. Study-wide results and limits: The causes of the repertoire differences, possibly disease activity or prior therapy, remain undefined. Reported baseline diversity: healthy donors highest, relapsed/refractory patients lowest.

Produced via immunoSEQ multiplex PCR; TCRdb's table is partial and in-frame only. The sample lists some 14,000 clones, about 86% occurring once. Time point given: newly diagnosed, previously untreated cHL patient sample. Negative magnetic selection isolated CD4+ T cells from thawed PBMCs. What served as comparison were PBMCs in newly diagnosed, untreated classical Hodgkin lymphoma. Points on this clone: Its antigen is not identified.

The CDR3 loop spans 12 amino acids. This chain connects TRBV7-5 to TRBJ1-2. TRBV7-5 is tagged as a pseudogene. Sequenced input: CD4+ T cells from blood. This sequence was found in a human donor with classical Hodgkin lymphoma. CDR3 region: CASSLDLRSYTF. In DNA form, the CDR3 reads TGTGCCAGCAGCTTAGATCTGAGAAGCTACACCTTC.